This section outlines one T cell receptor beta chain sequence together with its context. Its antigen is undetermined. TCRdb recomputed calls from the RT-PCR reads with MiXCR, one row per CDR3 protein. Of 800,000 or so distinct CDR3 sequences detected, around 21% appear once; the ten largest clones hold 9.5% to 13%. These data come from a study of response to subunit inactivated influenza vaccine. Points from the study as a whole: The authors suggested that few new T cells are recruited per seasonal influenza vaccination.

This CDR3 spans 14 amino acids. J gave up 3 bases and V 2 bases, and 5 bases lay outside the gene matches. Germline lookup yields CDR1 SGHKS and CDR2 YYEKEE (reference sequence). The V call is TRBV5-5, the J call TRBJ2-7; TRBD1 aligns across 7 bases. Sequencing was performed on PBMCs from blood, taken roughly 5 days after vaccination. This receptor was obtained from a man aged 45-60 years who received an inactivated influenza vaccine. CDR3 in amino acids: CASSLPGQRYEQYF. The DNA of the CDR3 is TGTGCCAGCAGCTTACCGGGACAGCGCTACGAGCAGTACTTC.